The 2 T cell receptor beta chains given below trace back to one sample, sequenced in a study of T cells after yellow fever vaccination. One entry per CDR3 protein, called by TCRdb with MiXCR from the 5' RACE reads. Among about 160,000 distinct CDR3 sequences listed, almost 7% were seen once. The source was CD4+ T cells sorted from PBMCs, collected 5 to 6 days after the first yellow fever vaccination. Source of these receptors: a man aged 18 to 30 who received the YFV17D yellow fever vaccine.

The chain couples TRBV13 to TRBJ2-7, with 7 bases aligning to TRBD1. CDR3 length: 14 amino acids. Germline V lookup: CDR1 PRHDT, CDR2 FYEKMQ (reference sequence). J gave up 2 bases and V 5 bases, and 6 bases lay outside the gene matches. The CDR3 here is CASSPRQGAYEQYV. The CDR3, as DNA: TGTGCCAGCAGCCCCCGACAGGGAGCCTACGAGCAGTACGTC.

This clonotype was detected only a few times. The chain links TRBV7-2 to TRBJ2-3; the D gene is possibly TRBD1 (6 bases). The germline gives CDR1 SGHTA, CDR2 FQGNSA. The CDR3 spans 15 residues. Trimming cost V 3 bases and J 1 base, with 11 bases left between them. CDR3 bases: TGTGCCAGCAGCTTTCCTGCAGGGGGCACAGATACGCAGTATTTT. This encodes CASSFPAGGTDTQYF.